The T cell receptor beta chain under discussion was sequenced for a study of T cell repertoires in cytomegalovirus infection. Study-wide context: CMV epitopes that were recently identified and HLA-C-restricted were used alongside well-studied HLA-B-restricted ones. Public TCR beta signature analysis indicated the presence of both CMV infection and matching HLA type.

TCRdb re-analysed the reads in MiXCR, keeping a single row per CDR3 protein. In the table there are approximately 730,000 distinct CDR3 sequences, under 35% of which are singletons. Study-level results: It was HLA-C-restricted CMV-specific TCR beta clonotypes that dominated the response ex vivo.

This clonotype was observed a handful of times. No antigen is known for it. Germline V lookup: CDR1 MGHRA, CDR2 YSYEKL. Trimming took 1 base from V and 6 from J, leaving 15 bases between them. This CDR3 contains 15 residues. This chain connects TRBV4-1 to TRBJ1-2, with D possibly being TRBD1 (5 bases). The receptor comes from a human donor in good health (CMV status not recorded). Some clones in this sample may be carry-over from other donors' samples. This specimen consisted of cultured CD8+ T cells from PBMCs, obtained from culture after CMV antigen stimulation. The CDR3 DNA reads as TGCGCCAGCAGCCAAGGCTGGGGAGGGGTGGATGGCTACACCTTC. Translation: CASSQGWGGVDGYTF.